The rows below give T cell receptor beta chains drawn from one sample of a study of response to subunit inactivated influenza vaccine. TCRdb re-analysed the RT-PCR reads in MiXCR, keeping a single row per CDR3 protein. Among approximately 730,000 distinct CDR3 sequences listed, roughly 14% were seen once. Sequenced material: PBMCs from blood, taken around 14 days before vaccination. Receptors were obtained from a man aged 45-65 years who received an inactivated influenza vaccine. CDR3s include the opening cysteine and the closing phenylalanine or tryptophan. A D gene is named only where the DNA matches it firmly. Where a row states a size, it is once, few, many or the class of an expanded clone; other rows omit it.

J gene	V gene	clone size	D gene	CDR3 length	CDR3 DNA	CDR3 protein
TRBJ2-3	TRBV7-3	-	TRBD2	15	TGTGCCAGCAGCTCCATAGCGGGAGCGACAGATACGCAGTATTTT	CASSSIAGATDTQYF
TRBJ2-3	TRBV6-2/TRBV6-3	few	TRBD2	16	TGTGCCAGCAGTTCCGGACTAGCGGGAGGGTCGGATACGCAGTATTTT	CASSSGLAGGSDTQYF
TRBJ2-2	TRBV5-6	-	TRBD2	14	TGTGCCAGCAGCCCGGGGGGATCCAGGGGGGAGCTGTTTTTT	CASSPGGSRGELFF
TRBJ2-3	TRBV28	few	TRBD2	16	TGTGCCAGCAGTCCCCCGGCGGGAGAGGGCACAGATACGCAGTATTTT	CASSPPAGEGTDTQYF
TRBJ2-7	TRBV5-1	many	TRBD2	14	TGCGCCAGCAGCCACGGGACTAGAACCTACGAGCAGTACTTC	CASSHGTRTYEQYF
TRBJ2-1	TRBV30	many	TRBD2	13	TGTGCCTGGAGTCCGGGACTAGTGGTTGAGCAGTTCTTC	CAWSPGLVVEQFF
TRBJ2-1	TRBV18	-	-	16	TGTGCCAGCTCACCCCTCGCTGTTGGGGCCTACAATGAGCAGTTCTTC	CASSPLAVGAYNEQFF
TRBJ1-5	TRBV20-1	-	-	16	TGCAGTGCTAAACGCGGGGGCGGGGGGTTCAATCAGCCCCAGCATTTT	CSAKRGGGGFNQPQHF
TRBJ2-1	TRBV7-2	many	TRBD2	16	TGTGCCAGCAGCTTAGCGGGACTAGCGGTATACAATGAGCAGTTCTTC	CASSLAGLAVYNEQFF
TRBJ2-7	TRBV6-5	-	TRBD2	18	TGTGCCAGCAGTTACCCTAGCGGGGCTAGAGGCCGTGTGAACGAGCAGTACTTC	CASSYPSGARGRVNEQYF
TRBJ2-3	TRBV20-1	-	TRBD1	14	TGCAATGCTAGTGGGACAGGGGGCTCAGATACGCAGTATTTT	CNASGTGGSDTQYF
TRBJ2-1	TRBV5-1	-	-	13	TGCGCCAGCAGCTACGCAGGGTCCAATGAGCAGTTCTTC	CASSYAGSNEQFF
TRBJ2-1	TRBV6-2/TRBV6-3	-	-	16	TGTGCCAGCACCGTAGTGGGGGTCGGGTTGGCCAATGAGCAGTTCTTC	CASTVVGVGLANEQFF
TRBJ1-1	TRBV30	few	-	14	TGTGCCTGGAGTGTATACCCAATCCGGACTGAAGCTTTCTTT	CAWSVYPIRTEAFF
TRBJ1-1	TRBV10-3	few	TRBD1	14	TGTGCCATCAGCCAAGGACAGGGGTTCACTGAAGCTTTCTTT	CAISQGQGFTEAFF
TRBJ2-3	TRBV11-2	-	-	15	TGTGCCAGCAGCTTAGTTTTCCCAAATCCAGATACGCAGTATTTT	CASSLVFPNPDTQYF